A single sample gave rise to the 15 T cell receptor beta chains below, sequenced in a study of blood T cell repertoires in COVID-19. Here immunoSEQ multiplex PCR was the method, and the copy in TCRdb shows in-frame clones only, minus some. The sample records around 420,000 clones, roughly 86% being singletons. The sample taken for sequencing was PBMCs or T cells enriched from blood (not recorded which). The receptors come from a woman between 40 and 50 years old with acute COVID-19.

The CDR3 loop is CASSFGGWELFF. CDR3 nucleotide sequence: TGTGCCAGCAGCTTTGGGGGGTGGGAGCTGTTTTTT. This chain connects TRBV7-2 to TRBJ2-2; D is perhaps TRBD2 (6 bases). Per the germline V gene, CDR1 is SGHTA and CDR2 is FQGNSA. The CDR3 runs to 12 residues. With 3 bases removed from V and 9 bases from J, the gap between germline ends came to 8 bases.

The CDR3 loop reads CASSGEGAPREKLFF. CDR3 coding DNA: TGTGCCAGCAGCGGAGAGGGGGCGCCGCGTGAAAAACTGTTTTTT. This chain uses TRBV25-1 with TRBJ1-4; the match to TRBD1 covers 7 bases. Germline V gene sequence: CDR1 MGHDK, CDR2 SYGVNS. V shed 6 bases and J 7 bases; nucleotides not matched to a gene: 11. The CDR3 consists of 15 residues. The full variable domain, with the rest looked up from reference TRBV25-1 and TRBJ1-4, is EADIYQTPRYLVIGTGKKITLECSQTMGHDKMYWYQQDPGMELHLIHYSYGVNSTEKGDLSSESTVSRIRTEHFPLTLESARPSHTSQYLCASSGEGAPREKLFFGSGTQLSVL.

The rearrangement links TRBV24-1 to TRBJ2-2, with D perhaps matching TRBD1 (6 bases). Trimming took 1 base from V and 7 from J, leaving 15 bases between them. This CDR3 comprises 16 residues. Germline loops: CDR1 KGHDR, CDR2 SFDVKD. CDR3 in DNA: TGTGCCACCAGTGATTTTCCTTACAGGGAGAGCGGGGAGCTGTTTTTT. This sequence encodes CATSDFPYRESGELFF.

This clone occurred once. This chain joins TRBV15 and TRBJ1-1; 7 nucleotides agree with TRBD1. The V segment lost 0 bases and the J segment 6 bases; nucleotides outside the gene matches: 7. Looked up from germline, CDR1 is LNHNV and CDR2 is YYDKDF (reference sequence). The CDR3 loop spans 15 amino acids. CDR3 residues: CATSREIQGVAEAFF. The CDR3 region has the DNA TGTGCCACCAGCAGAGAAATCCAGGGGGTGGCTGAAGCTTTCTTT.

This chain links TRBV4-1 with TRBJ1-6, with TRBD1 as a possible D gene (6 bases). There are 19 residues in the CDR3. The V end was cut by 1 base, the J end by 1 base, with 17 bases between. CDR1 is MGHRA and CDR2 is YSYEKL in the germline V gene. The chain's CDR3 is CASSQGEPRGGSYNSPLHF. The CDR3 bases are TGCGCCAGCAGCCAAGGAGAGCCCAGGGGTGGGTCCTATAATTCACCCCTCCACTTT.

The CDR3 is CATSRAPRSGGETQYF. DNA of the CDR3: TGTGCCACCAGCAGAGCCCCCCGGTCGGGGGGCGAGACCCAGTACTTC. The chain carries TRBV15 and TRBJ2-5, with a tentative D call TRBD2 (7 bases). The CDR3 totals 16 residues. Germline CDR1 and CDR2: LNHNV and YYDKDF (reference sequence). The V end was cut by 1 base, the J end by 5 bases, with 17 bases between. The entire variable domain, with the rest obtained from reference TRBV15 and TRBJ2-5, is as follows: DAMVIQNPRYQVTQFGKPVTLSCSQTLNHNVMYWYQQKSSQAPKLLFHYYDKDFNNEADTPDNFQSRRPNTSFCFLDIRSPGLGDTAMYLCATSRAPRSGGETQYFGPGTRLLVL.

The chain links TRBV30 to TRBJ2-1; 10 bases agree with TRBD2. In germline, CDR1 is GTSNPN, CDR2 SVGIG (reference sequence). CDR3 length: 15 amino acids. The ends lost 6 bases at V and 0 bases at J; junction bases unmatched: 5. CDR3 sequence reads: CACTSGVSSYNEQFF. In DNA, the CDR3 is TGTGCCTGTACTAGCGGGGTGAGCTCCTACAATGAGCAGTTCTTC.

The V call is TRBV3-1 (or the pseudogene TRBV3-2), the J call TRBJ2-3; 9 nucleotides line up with TRBD1. CDR1 is LGHDT, CDR2 YNNKEL, per germline (reference sequence). This CDR3 has 16 residues. Trimming removed 4 bases from V and 3 bases from J; junction bases left unmatched: 8. CDR3 coding DNA: TGTGCCAGCAGCCCCGGACAGGGGAGGAATACAGATACGCAGTATTTT. It translates to CASSPGQGRNTDTQYF.

This rearrangement joins TRBV5-1 to TRBJ2-5; 7 nucleotides match TRBD2. The ends lost 7 bases at V and 5 bases at J; junction bases unmatched: 5. Looked up from germline, CDR1 is SGHRS and CDR2 is YFSETQ. The CDR3 spans 12 residues. In DNA form, the CDR3 reads TGCGCCAGCCGCGCGGGGGTTGAGACCCAGTACTTC. This translates into CASRAGVETQYF.

CDR3 sequence (DNA): TGTGCCTGGAGCCAGGGAAGTGCGAACACTGAAGCTTTCTTT. Amino acid sequence: CAWSQGSANTEAFF. The chain uses TRBV30 and TRBJ1-1; weak D call: TRBD1 (5 bases). CDR1 and CDR2 (germline): GTSNPN, SVGIG (reference sequence). This CDR3 comprises 14 residues. V shed 3 bases and J shed 1 base, with 12 bases lying between them. Complete variable domain (other parts from reference TRBV30 and TRBJ1-1): SQTIHQWPATLVQPVGSPLSLECTVEGTSNPNLYWYRQAAGRGLQLLFYSVGIGQISSEVPQNLSASRPQDRQFILSSKKLLLSDSGFYLCAWSQGSANTEAFFGQGTRLTVV.

There are a few counts of this clone. This rearrangement joins TRBV7-7 to TRBJ2-7, with D perhaps matching TRBD1 (6 bases). V shed 1 base and J shed 4 bases, with 8 bases lying between them. This CDR3 contains 13 residues. Germline CDR1 SSHAT, CDR2 FNYEAQ (reference sequence). The DNA for the CDR3 is TGTGCCAGCAGCTTAGAACAGGGTTACGAGCAGTACTTC. Encoded protein: CASSLEQGYEQYF.

The rearrangement joins TRBV19 to TRBJ1-5, with D tentatively TRBD1 (6 bases). Germline CDR1 is LNHDA and CDR2 is SQIVND (reference sequence). The V end was cut by 5 bases, the J end by 2 bases, with 13 bases between. The CDR3 covers 15 residues. The CDR3, as DNA: TGTGCCAGTAGTCGACAGGCTTGGGGCAATCAGCCCCAGCATTTT. Residues: CASSRQAWGNQPQHF.

The V and J genes are TRBV24-1 and TRBJ2-5; 7 bases map to TRBD1. Trimming removed 0 bases from V and 4 bases from J; junction bases left unmatched: 7. CDR3 size: 16 residues. Germline-derived CDR1 and CDR2 are KGHDR and SFDVKD. CDR3 sequence reads: CATSDLVRDRAETQYF. The CDR3 bases are TGTGCCACCAGTGATTTGGTCCGAGACAGGGCAGAGACCCAGTACTTC.

The chain employs TRBV3-1 (or the pseudogene TRBV3-2) and TRBJ2-1; TRBD2 aligns across 13 bases. The V segment lost 4 bases and the J segment 7 bases; nucleotides outside the gene matches: 10. Germline V gene sequence: CDR1 LGHDT, CDR2 YNNKEL (reference sequence). CDR3 size: 17 residues. CDR3 DNA: TGTGCCAGCAGCCCCGGACTAGCGGGGGCCCAGAAGAATGAGCAGTTCTTC. Translating gives CASSPGLAGAQKNEQFF.

The gene calls are TRBV15 and TRBJ2-3; 8 nucleotides align to TRBD2. V shed 0 bases and J 2 bases; nucleotides not matched to a gene: 7. The CDR3 contains 17 residues. From germline, CDR1 is LNHNV and CDR2 YYDKDF (reference sequence). The DNA of the CDR3 is TGTGCCACCAGCAGAGATTTACTAGCGGCGAACACAGATACGCAGTATTTT. Its protein product is CATSRDLLAANTDTQYF.